This TCR beta chain was captured in a study of shared clonotypes between healthy human individuals. The CD4+ fraction was divided into a CD45RA+ naive subset and a CD45RA-negative memory subset. This CDR3 has 12 residues. V was cut by 3 bases and J by 13 bases, with 10 bases left in between. The V gene's germline CDR1 is MNHNS and CDR2 SASEGT. Each subset's genomic DNA was shared equally among a number of immunoSEQ plates. Some clones are missing from TCRdb's copy, which holds only in-frame ones; the method was immunoSEQ multiplex PCR. The data show about 1 million clones, about 74% seen once. This clone was observed a handful of times.

Sequencing input: memory CD4+ T cells sorted from blood. The sample's subset: CD45RA-negative fraction. The receptor comes from a man between 18 and 29 years old in good health. The chain links TRBV6-1 to TRBJ1-6; tentative D call: TRBD1 (5 bases). The CDR3 nucleotides read TGTGCCAGCAGTGACAGGGTATCGCCCCTCCACTTT. Translation: CASSDRVSPLHF.